These T cell receptor beta chains were read from a single sample in a study of cytomegalovirus exposure and HLA in healthy donors. Some clones are missing from TCRdb's copy, which holds only in-frame ones; the method was immunoSEQ multiplex PCR. The data show around 120,000 clones, with roughly 76% seen just once and approximately 16% held by the top ten. The sequenced material came from PBMCs. The receptors shown here come from a man aged 45-65 years in good health and CMV-seropositive. CDR3s leave out the opening cysteine and the closing phenylalanine or tryptophan.

v_call,cdr3_aa
TRBV19,ASSTSRNTGELF
TRBV7-2,ASSPRDPPLH
TRBV28,ASTLSGHDLNTEAF
TRBV6-5,ASSPPGAGGPAQY
TRBV27,ASSPDSSLNEQF
TRBV2,ASSETSGSSY
TRBV29-1,SVEDQVTGFPTGELF
TRBV4-1,ASSQDREETQY
TRBV10-2,ASSENGRDNEQF
TRBV2,ASSDQGATYEQY
TRBV7-6,ASSLRTGRAGGPGETQY
TRBV11-2,ASSFATRDTQY
TRBV11-2,ASTPVGGIRNTIY
TRBV6-1,ASSGASGGQETQY
TRBV7-7,ASSLSGSYNEQF
TRBV27,ASSLRGPNEQF
TRBV6-5,ASRLSLQRRGYT
TRBV2,ASSDGGGWTEAF
TRBV4-3,ASSQEIASPNYGYT
TRBV19,ASTRNTGELF
TRBV10-1,ASSGQGADQETQY
TRBV11-3,ASSLDLASGGPTRQY
TRBV27,ASSPRIQGNYGYT
TRBV6-5,ASSYSRPYDSPLH
TRBV10-3,AISSSGTSWTQY
TRBV5-1,ASSLGQNSGANVLT
TRBV5-8,ASSRPRTGAVYGYT
TRBV7-2,ASSLYPRGGIGTEAF
TRBV2,ASREDRAQPQH
TRBV11-2,ASSLSRGFAPSYEQY
TRBV29-1,SVGGPGGAMNTEAF
TRBV18,ASSSGTPAGSDTQY
TRBV5-1,ASSPRGWGTEAF
TRBV6-6,ASSYRENEQY
TRBV5-6,ASSLGSSYNEQF
TRBV10-3,AISGTETYT
TRBV4-3,ASSLEGGYNQPQH
TRBV1,TSKGKEGAGNQPQH
TRBV11-2,ASSLDYGAGAHYNEQF
TRBV4-3,ASSQDLPGQFGYT
TRBV19,ASSSGQGGGYT
TRBV19,ASSEGRRGGRSYNSPLH
TRBV10-3,AISESTGQPQH
TRBV11-2,ASSPWGQTGELF
TRBV2,ATNLGITGPYEQY
TRBV9,ASSVAASGGTTGELF
TRBV5-1,ASRDGSSYEQY
TRBV9,ASSFNSPGLLSSTDTQY
TRBV19,ASTNRGRTEAF
TRBV2,AMWGQGDTEAF
TRBV5-6,ASSLKGAGEKLF
TRBV27,ASSFLSKSSYNEQF